The 26 T cell receptor beta chains given below trace back to one sample, sequenced in a study of radiation and T cells in renal cell carcinoma (dated by TCRdb to about 2020). Library preparation employed the immunoSEQ multiplex PCR assay. The source is immuneACCESS, and TCRdb retained only in-frame sequences with V and J called. Part of the clones is not carried over; for the studies checked, unresolved V genes explain less than half of this, and the remainder is unexplained. The sample table lists more than 75,000 clones, over 65% of them with a count of one. The biggest ten clones account for roughly 6.1% of the sample. What the time point label conveys for this sample: baseline pretreatment blood. The treatment or condition label, as the study defines it: 15 Gy SBRT to primary tumor, nephrectomy 4 weeks later. This material consisted of blood, taken from a patient whose treatment included radiotherapy and nephrectomy. The receptor source for this set is a man aged 55 to 69 with renal cell carcinoma.

DNA for the CDR3: TGTGCCAGCAGCCCGAGGGGGGGCCACACTGAAGCTTTCTTT. Translated, it gives CASSPRGGHTEAFF. The chain uses TRBV11-1 and TRBJ1-1; D perhaps matches TRBD1 (6 bases). CDR3 length: 14 residues. Trimming took 5 bases from V and 3 from J, leaving 13 bases between them. Germline V CDR1 and CDR2: SGHAT, FQDESV (reference sequence).

This clone was seen many times. V and J are TRBV30 and TRBJ1-5, with a tentative D call TRBD1 (6 bases). Germline V CDR1 and CDR2: GTSNPN, SVGIG (reference sequence). The CDR3 covers 13 residues. V lost 3 bases and J 5 bases, leaving 11 bases between the germline ends. Here the CDR3 DNA reads TGTGCCTGGAGCAGACAGGAAGATCAGCCCCAGCATTTT. Protein sequence: CAWSRQEDQPQHF.

This sequence joins TRBV7-2 and TRBJ1-5, with D unclear. In germline, CDR1 is SGHTA, CDR2 FQGNSA. The ends were cut back, 3 bases at V and 4 bases at J, with 4 bases in the middle. The CDR3 consists of 12 residues. CDR3 nucleotides: TGTGCCAGCAGCTTCCCTAATCAGCCCCAGCATTTT. Amino acid sequence: CASSFPNQPQHF.

This clone was detected once. This rearrangement joins TRBV19 to TRBJ2-7; possible D gene TRBD2, 6 bases. Germline CDR1 is LNHDA and CDR2 is SQIVND (reference sequence). V was cut by 5 bases and J by 6 bases, with 14 bases left in between. The CDR3 is 13 amino acids. CDR3 residues: CASSPWGGGEQYF. The CDR3 DNA reads TGTGCCAGTAGTCCTTGGGGAGGAGGCGAGCAGTACTTC.

The chain combines TRBV10-3 with TRBJ2-2; D may be TRBD1 or TRBD2 (5 bases each). This CDR3 is 12 amino acids long. Germline CDR1 is ENHRY and CDR2 is SYGVKD. The V end lost 9 bases, the J end lost 3 bases, and 8 bases lay between the germline ends. The CDR3 sequence: CAMGPHTGELFF. The CDR3 region has the DNA TGTGCCATGGGACCGCACACCGGGGAGCTGTTTTTT.

The chain uses TRBV10-3 and TRBJ1-2; possibly TRBD1 for D (6 bases). Trimming cost V 6 bases and J 4 bases, with 18 bases left between them. Germline values: CDR1 ENHRY, CDR2 SYGVKD. There are 15 residues in the CDR3. For the CDR3, the DNA is TGTGCCATCAGCGCCGGGACACCGATGCTCTATGGCTACACCTTC. Protein sequence: CAISAGTPMLYGYTF.

The chain employs TRBV5-1 and TRBJ2-3; unclear D gene. CDR1 is SGHRS and CDR2 is YFSETQ in the germline V gene. The V end lost 0 bases, the J end lost 6 bases, and 8 bases lay between the germline ends. The CDR3 runs 13 residues. CDR3 sequence (DNA): TGCGCCAGCAGCTTGGCCGTATCGGATACGCAGTATTTT. Translating it yields CASSLAVSDTQYF.

The rearrangement joins TRBV28 to TRBJ2-5, with a weak D call TRBD2 (6 bases). Germline CDR1 and CDR2: MDHEN and SYDVKM. This CDR3 has 16 residues. Deletions cut 5 bases from V and 3 bases from J, with 19 bases between. The CDR3 DNA sequence: TGTGCCAGCAGTCCCTTCGGGGGAGGCCCTAAAGAGACCCAGTACTTC. It specifies CASSPFGGGPKETQYF.

The CDR3 nucleotides read TGTGCCAGCAGCCAAGGGGTGTACGAGCAGTACTTC. Translated: CASSQGVYEQYF. The chain employs TRBV7-9 and TRBJ2-7; D is perhaps TRBD1 (5 bases). The germline CDR1 and CDR2 sequences are SEHNR and FQNEAQ (reference sequence). There are 12 residues in the CDR3. The V gene lost 5 bases and the J gene lost 4 bases, with 9 bases spanning the gap.

V is TRBV19 and J is TRBJ2-6, with a tentative D call TRBD1 (5 bases). The CDR3 spans 16 residues. V dropped 3 bases and J dropped 2 bases, with 11 bases sitting between them. Per the germline V gene, CDR1 is LNHDA and CDR2 is SQIVND (reference sequence). CDR3 nucleotide sequence: TGTGCCAGTAGTATTGGCAGGGTAGCTGGGGCCAACGTCCTGACTTTC. This encodes CASSIGRVAGANVLTF.

This chain uses TRBV6-1 with TRBJ2-2, with 10 nucleotides matching TRBD2. The V gene's germline CDR1 is MNHNS and CDR2 SASEGT. V gave up 4 bases and J gave up 2 bases; unmatched junction bases: 1. This CDR3 has 15 residues. CDR3 sequence reads: CASSGTSGNTGELFF. CDR3 bases: TGTGCCAGCAGTGGGACTAGCGGTAACACCGGGGAGCTGTTTTTT.

The chain carries TRBV4-1 and TRBJ2-6; 12 nucleotides match TRBD1. Per germline, CDR1 MGHRA and CDR2 YSYEKL. The CDR3 contains 20 residues. Losses at the gene ends were 4 bases for V and 1 base for J; bases not matched to a gene: 11. The CDR3 here is CASSLPLGTGGFSGANVLTF. The DNA of the CDR3 is TGCGCCAGCAGCCTCCCCCTCGGGACAGGGGGCTTTTCTGGGGCCAACGTCCTGACTTTC.

This clone was seen a few times. This chain links TRBV6-5 with TRBJ1-5; D is undetermined. The CDR3 has 15 amino acids. V lost 2 bases, J lost 2 bases, and 10 bases lay in between. CDR1 is MNHEY, CDR2 SVGAGI, per germline. The CDR3 bases are TGTGCCAGCAGTTACACTCGACCGGGCAATCAGCCCCAGCATTTT. This gives the protein CASSYTRPGNQPQHF.

This clone showed up many times. The J gene is TRBJ2-1, the V gene TRBV9; the match to TRBD2 covers 10 bases. J was trimmed by 4 bases and V by 2 bases; bases with no gene match: 6. The V gene's germline CDR1 is SGDLS and CDR2 YYNGEE. The CDR3 has 16 residues. The DNA for the CDR3 is TGTGCCAGCAGCGTGGGAGCGGGAGGGGGTTACAATGAGCAGTTCTTC. Its protein is CASSVGAGGGYNEQFF.

The J gene is TRBJ2-4, the V gene TRBV5-8; D is perhaps TRBD1 or TRBD2 (5 bases each). The CDR3 runs 12 residues. Trimming removed 3 bases from V and 6 bases from J, with 7 bases in between. CDR1 and CDR2 (germline): SGHTS, YDEGEE. CDR3 DNA: TGTGCCAGCAGCTGGGACGGAAACATTCAGTACTTC. The encoded protein is CASSWDGNIQYF. Combining the CDR3 with reference TRBV5-8 and TRBJ2-4 gives the whole variable domain EAGVTQSPTHLIKTRGQQATLRCSPISGHTSVYWYQQALGLGLQFLLWYDEGEERNRGNFPPRFSGRQFPNYSSELNVNALELEDSALYLCASSWDGNIQYFGAGTRLSVL.

The V and J genes are TRBV7-9 and TRBJ2-1; 8 positions match TRBD2. Per the germline V gene, CDR1 is SEHNR and CDR2 is FQNEAQ (reference sequence). CDR3 length: 15 residues. V dropped 5 bases and J dropped 4; count of bases not matched to a gene: 7. CDR3 DNA sequence: TGTGCCAGCAGCCGGGGCGGGAGGAAATACAATGAGCAGTTCTTC. This sequence encodes CASSRGGRKYNEQFF.

The chain couples TRBV7-2 to TRBJ1-5, with 12 positions matching TRBD1. Germline CDR1 is SGHTA and CDR2 is FQGNSA. The CDR3 sequence is 17 residues long. J gave up 4 bases and V 0 bases, and 4 bases lay outside the gene matches. The CDR3 nucleotides are TGTGCCAGCAGCTTAGCTCCGGGACAGGGGGCGAATCAGCCCCAGCATTTT. It yields the protein CASSLAPGQGANQPQHF.

The chain is built from TRBV15 and TRBJ1-5, with 9 bases identical to TRBD1. The CDR3 has 17 residues. Germline V CDR1 and CDR2: LNHNV, YYDKDF (reference sequence). The V gene end was trimmed by 0 bases and the J gene end by 4 bases; junction bases not matched to a gene: 7. CDR3 in amino acids: CATSRDRTDRGNQPQHF. The CDR3 DNA is TGTGCCACCAGCAGAGATAGGACGGACAGGGGAAATCAGCCCCAGCATTTT.

The chain uses TRBV6-5 and TRBJ2-2, with 10 nucleotides matching TRBD2. The CDR3 loop spans 16 amino acids. The trim removed 2 bases at V and 0 bases at J, leaving 0 bases unmatched. CDR1 and CDR2 (germline): MNHEY, SVGAGI. The CDR3 nucleotides are TGTGCCAGCAGTTACCTAGCGGGAGCGAACACCGGGGAGCTGTTTTTT. Translated: CASSYLAGANTGELFF.

The chain uses TRBV10-1 and TRBJ2-3; TRBD1 might be the D (6 bases). CDR3 length equals 16 residues. The V gene's germline CDR1 is WNHNN and CDR2 SYGVQD (reference sequence). Trimming left V 2 bases short and J 5 bases short, with 17 bases between. CDR3 residues: CASSEGQTRSVDTQYF. The CDR3 DNA reads as TGCGCCAGCAGTGAGGGACAGACCAGGTCGGTAGATACGCAGTATTTT.

The J gene is TRBJ1-4, the V gene TRBV5-4; no reliable D call. The ends were cut back, 0 bases at V and 3 bases at J, with 3 bases in the middle. There are 13 residues in the CDR3. Germline V CDR1 and CDR2: SGHNT, YYREEE (reference sequence). CDR3: CASSLGPNEKLFF. For the CDR3, the DNA is TGTGCCAGCAGCTTGGGGCCTAATGAAAAACTGTTTTTT.

The J gene is TRBJ2-5, the V gene TRBV15; 11 nucleotides line up with TRBD2. In germline, CDR1 is LNHNV, CDR2 YYDKDF (reference sequence). J was trimmed by 3 bases and V by 5 bases; bases with no gene match: 2. There are 14 residues in the CDR3. CDR3 coding DNA: TGTGCCACCAGCTCGGGACTAGCGGAAGAGACCCAGTACTTC. Amino acids: CATSSGLAEETQYF.

The V and J genes are TRBV7-8 and TRBJ2-1; maybe TRBD2 (6 bases). CDR3 size: 16 residues. With 1 base removed from V and 16 bases from J, the gap between germline ends came to 26 bases. The germline V gene encodes CDR1 SGHVS and CDR2 FQNEAQ. The CDR3 sequence: CASSLDPYSSASSGFF. DNA for the CDR3: TGTGCCAGCAGCTTAGACCCCTACAGTAGCGCGAGTAGCGGCTTCTTC.

This chain connects TRBV9 to TRBJ2-1; D possibly corresponds to TRBD2 (8 bases). The CDR3 runs to 20 residues. Trimming pared 0 bases from V and 4 bases from J, leaving 26 bases between. Germline CDR1 and CDR2: SGDLS and YYNGEE. DNA of the CDR3: TGTGCCAGCAGCGTAGAAGCTGGAGAAGGGGGCGGGAGGATATACAATGAGCAGTTCTTC. Residues: CASSVEAGEGGGRIYNEQFF. Looking up the rest from reference TRBV9 and TRBJ2-1 gives the full variable domain: DSGVTQTPKHLITATGQRVTLRCSPRSGDLSVYWYQQSLDQGLQFLIQYYNGEERAKGNILERFSAQQFPDLHSELNLSSLELGDSALYFCASSVEAGEGGGRIYNEQFFGPGTRLTVL.

The chain links TRBV5-1 to TRBJ2-2, with 10 bases matching TRBD2. The CDR3 extends over 15 amino acids. Looked up from germline, CDR1 is SGHRS and CDR2 is YFSETQ. With 1 base clipped from V and 6 bases from J, the junction kept 3 bases outside the gene matches. This CDR3 is CASSLTSGKSGELFF. In nucleotides, the CDR3 is TGCGCCAGCAGCTTGACTAGCGGGAAGTCCGGGGAGCTGTTTTTT.

The CDR3 DNA reads as TGTGCCAGTAGTATACAACAGGCGAACGAGCAGTACTTC. This encodes CASSIQQANEQYF. The J gene is TRBJ2-7, the V gene TRBV19; a possible D gene is TRBD1 (5 bases). The CDR3 sequence is 13 residues long. CDR1 is LNHDA, CDR2 SQIVND, per germline (reference sequence). V lost 2 bases and J 5 bases, leaving 10 bases between the germline ends.